The clone carrying this T cell receptor (beta chain) showed up just a few times. As handled by the study authors: The assay estimated nucleated cells by amplifying reference gene primers. Some clones are missing from TCRdb's copy, which holds only in-frame ones; the method was immunoSEQ multiplex PCR. V, J and clone size were drawn from that table, and D and trimming were deduced from the DNA. The sample contains about 130,000 clones, approximately 81% of which appear only once. This sample stems from a study of blood T cell repertoires in COVID-19. About the research overall: The United States, Italy and Spain supplied acute and convalescent COVID-19 samples. Sources were T cells, B-cell-depleted T cells, or PBMCs; the material itself was cDNA or gDNA.

CDR3 size: 12 residues. V was shortened by 5 bases and J by 6 bases, with 11 bases between the two germline ends. The gene calls are TRBV12-3 or TRBV12-4 and TRBJ2-7; tentatively, D is TRBD2 (6 bases). The TCR originated in a man between 35 and 55 years old with active or convalescent COVID-19. The specimen sequenced was peripheral blood. CDR3 region: CASSPGLFEQYF. CDR3 nucleotide sequence: TGTGCCAGCAGTCCGGGACTCTTCGAGCAGTACTTC.